What follows are 18 T cell receptor beta chains derived from one specimen sequenced in a study of OX40 agonist ivuxolimab in advanced cancers. Using immunoSEQ multiplex PCR, the repertoire was profiled, and TCRdb retains in-frame clones only, with some absent. The sample contains roughly 64,000 clones, roughly 84% of which appear only once. Material: CD4+ or CD8+ T cells sorted from blood, obtained in a trial of the OX40 agonist ivuxolimab. The source is an adult with an advanced solid tumor such as melanoma, head and neck, liver or kidney cancer.

This chain connects TRBV2 to TRBJ2-1; D not resolved. Deletions cut 5 bases from V and 0 bases from J, with 26 bases between. The CDR3 sequence is 20 residues long. The germline V gene has CDR1 SNHLY and CDR2 FYNNEI. For the CDR3, the DNA is TGTGCCAGCAGTAACCTGGAGCCGCTTAGGCCTTCGAGCTCCTACAATGAGCAGTTCTTC. Protein sequence: CASSNLEPLRPSSSYNEQFF.

This clone was seen a handful of times. The V call is TRBV4-3, the J call TRBJ1-2; D not resolved. Germline V gene sequence: CDR1 LGHNA, CDR2 YSLEER. The V end lost 1 base, the J end lost 4 bases, and 16 bases lay between the germline ends. There are 16 residues in the CDR3. The CDR3 spells CASSQGRFQRIYGYTF. As DNA, the CDR3 is TGCGCCAGCAGCCAAGGTCGATTCCAGCGAATCTATGGCTACACCTTC.

DNA for the CDR3: TGTGCCAGCAGTGACAGGGCAAAGGATCAGCCCCAGCATTTT. This sequence encodes CASSDRAKDQPQHF. This chain joins TRBV6-1 and TRBJ1-5; perhaps TRBD1 as D (5 bases). The CDR3 runs 14 residues. V lost 3 bases and J 5 bases, leaving 11 bases between the germline ends. The V gene's germline CDR1 is MNHNS and CDR2 SASEGT.

The chain recombines TRBV28 with TRBJ1-6; a weak D match, TRBD1 (6 bases). Per germline, CDR1 MDHEN and CDR2 SYDVKM. Trimming left V 6 bases short and J 9 bases short, with 15 bases between. The CDR3 consists of 14 residues. The CDR3 spells CASRTPTGFSPLHF. CDR3 DNA sequence: TGTGCCAGCAGGACCCCAACAGGGTTTTCACCCCTCCACTTT. Variable domain in full (rest from reference TRBV28 and TRBJ1-6): DVKVTQSSRYLVKRTGEKVFLECVQDMDHENMFWYRQDPGLGLRLIYFSYDVKMKEKGDIPEGYSVSREKKERFSLILESASTNQTSMYLCASRTPTGFSPLHFGNGTRLTVT.

This sequence joins TRBV2 and TRBJ1-2; the D gene is possibly TRBD1 (5 bases). CDR1 and CDR2 (germline): SNHLY, FYNNEI. The V end was cut by 6 bases, the J end by 0 bases, with 8 bases between. CDR3 length: 13 residues. The CDR3 is CASRGDANYGYTF. As DNA, the CDR3 is TGTGCCAGCAGGGGGGACGCTAACTATGGCTACACCTTC.

The V gene is TRBV5-6, the J gene TRBJ2-1, with 7 bases fitting TRBD2. The CDR3 is 16 amino acids. Germline CDR1 SGHDT, CDR2 YYEEEE. Trimming took 4 bases from V and 6 from J; bases not matched to a gene: 13. DNA for the CDR3: TGTGCCAGCAGCCCCCTAGGTGGGGGGGGGACCAATGAGCAGTTCTTC. This codes for CASSPLGGGGTNEQFF.

The chain carries TRBV10-1 and TRBJ2-2, with D unresolved. CDR1 is WNHNN, CDR2 SYGVQD, per germline (reference sequence). The CDR3 sequence is 14 residues long. V gave up 4 bases and J gave up 0 bases, with 6 bases separating them. CDR3 coding DNA: TGCGCCAGCAGTGTAGTCGCGAACACCGGGGAGCTGTTTTTT. Its protein product is CASSVVANTGELFF.

The chain links TRBV25-1 to TRBJ1-2; weak D call: TRBD1 (5 bases). The ends were cut back, 3 bases at V and 4 bases at J, with 9 bases in the middle. Germline V gives CDR1 MGHDK, CDR2 SYGVNS. This CDR3 contains 13 residues. Here the CDR3 reads CASSDRVGYGYTF. In DNA form, the CDR3 reads TGTGCCAGCAGTGACAGGGTGGGCTATGGCTACACCTTC.

The chain recombines TRBV7-9 with TRBJ1-2; perhaps TRBD1 as D (6 bases). The germline V and J ends were trimmed by 5 bases and 2 bases, with 18 bases remaining between them. Germline CDR1 reads SEHNR; CDR2 reads FQNEAQ (reference sequence). The length of the CDR3 is 16 residues. CDR3 loop: CASSGGTGGPNYGYTF. The CDR3 DNA reads TGTGCCAGCAGCGGAGGGACGGGGGGCCCCAACTATGGCTACACCTTC.

The chain employs TRBV4-3 and TRBJ1-6; unclear D gene. Trimming left V 2 bases short and J 3 bases short, with 8 bases between. This CDR3 has 15 residues. CDR1 is LGHNA and CDR2 is YSLEER in the germline V gene. The CDR3: CASSQRKFYNSPLHF. Written as DNA, the CDR3 is TGCGCCAGCAGCCAACGCAAATTCTATAATTCACCCCTCCACTTT.

V and J are TRBV6-1 and TRBJ2-7, with TRBD1 as a possible D gene (6 bases). This CDR3 region has 14 residues. The germline V gene has CDR1 MNHNS and CDR2 SASEGT. V dropped 2 bases and J dropped 3 bases, with 11 bases sitting between them. The CDR3 bases are TGTGCCAGCAGTGAACGGCAGGGGAGCTACGAGCAGTACTTC. Encoded protein: CASSERQGSYEQYF.

This chain connects TRBV9 to TRBJ2-3; possibly TRBD2 for D (5 bases). V dropped 0 bases and J dropped 6 bases, with 14 bases sitting between them. This CDR3 has 15 amino acids. CDR1 is SGDLS and CDR2 is YYNGEE in the germline V gene. The CDR3 protein is CASSVAFSDGDTQYF. CDR3 DNA: TGTGCCAGCAGCGTAGCATTTAGCGATGGGGATACGCAGTATTTT.

This chain uses TRBV27 with TRBJ1-5; a weak D match, TRBD1 (5 bases). This CDR3 is built from 17 residues. Germline assignment: CDR1 MNHEY and CDR2 SMNVEV (reference sequence). V lost 6 bases to trimming and J lost 1 base, with 19 bases between them. CDR3 loop: CASSKSLGGASNQPQHF. CDR3 bases: TGTGCCAGCAGCAAAAGTCTCGGGGGTGCCAGCAATCAGCCCCAGCATTTT.

The genes are TRBV19 and TRBJ1-6; weak D call: TRBD1 (5 bases). The CDR3 extends over 18 amino acids. Germline V lookup: CDR1 LNHDA, CDR2 SQIVND (reference sequence). Trimming removed 5 bases from V and 3 bases from J, with 20 bases in between. CDR3 protein: CASSVGGAAGGYNSPLHF. The CDR3 region has the DNA TGTGCCAGTAGTGTCGGGGGAGCGGCGGGGGGCTATAATTCACCCCTCCACTTT.

This chain connects TRBV27 to TRBJ2-4; 9 nucleotides line up with TRBD1. CDR3 size: 15 residues. From germline, CDR1 is MNHEY and CDR2 SMNVEV (reference sequence). Trimming cost V 0 bases and J 5 bases; bases outside gene matches: 2. The CDR3 spells CASSLSWTGENIQYF. In DNA, the CDR3 is TGTGCCAGCAGTTTATCGTGGACAGGGGAAAACATTCAGTACTTC.

This clone was counted once. V is TRBV12-5 and J is TRBJ2-7, with 7 bases fitting TRBD2. Unmatched junction bases numbered 18, after V lost 6 bases and J lost 10 bases. The CDR3 consists of 15 residues. Per the germline V gene, CDR1 is LGHNT and CDR2 is FRNRAP. CDR3 coding DNA: TGTGCTAGTGGAACGTCCCGGGGACTACGGGTGAAACAGTACTTC. It is translated as CASGTSRGLRVKQYF.

This chain connects TRBV11-2 to TRBJ1-6; 9 nucleotides line up with TRBD1. Germline loops: CDR1 SGHAT, CDR2 FQNNGV. The CDR3 has 19 residues. The V and J ends lost 5 bases and 5 bases, in that order; junction bases with no gene match: 16. The CDR3, as DNA: TGTGCCAGCAGCCGGGGGACAGGGATATATCTTCCTAATAATTCACCCCTCCACTTT. Protein product: CASSRGTGIYLPNNSPLHF.

V and J are TRBV4-2 and TRBJ2-3, with TRBD2 as a possible D gene (6 bases). This CDR3 has 15 residues. V was cut by 6 bases and J by 0 bases, with 13 bases left in between. The germline V gene has CDR1 LGHNA and CDR2 YNFKEQ. CDR3 amino acids: CASRFRERSTDTQYF. CDR3 DNA: TGTGCCAGCAGGTTTCGGGAGAGGAGCACAGATACGCAGTATTTT.